This T cell receptor (beta chain) emerged from a study of blood T cell repertoires in COVID-19. The wider study: COVID-19 samples collected from the United States, Italy and Spain covered acute and convalescent phases. From T cells, B-cell-depleted T cells, or PBMCs came the material, which was cDNA or gDNA.

As originally analysed: The assay estimated nucleated cells by amplifying reference gene primers. Clones were read by immunoSEQ multiplex PCR, and TCRdb kept only the in-frame ones, dropping some. V and J calls and clone size come straight from that table; D and trimming were deduced from the DNA. The repertoire holds 400,000 or so clones, with about 87% as singletons. The sequence was obtained from a human donor in a cohort sampled during active COVID-19. The sample comprised peripheral blood.

CDR3 bases: TGTGCCAGCAGTTACCCCGGGTACAATCAGCCCCAGCATTTT. It encodes CASSYPGYNQPQHF. The chain couples TRBV6-6 to TRBJ1-5, with D unresolved. The germline V and J ends were trimmed by 2 bases and 3 bases, with 8 bases remaining between them. The CDR3 extends over 14 amino acids. Germline V CDR1 and CDR2: MNHNY, SVGAGI (reference sequence).